The T cell receptor (beta chain) under discussion was sequenced for a study of a mutant IDH1 vaccine in newly diagnosed glioma. Background on the study: Vaccination followed radiotherapy alone by 4-6 weeks, or accompanied temozolomide cycles. Every participant had undergone radiotherapy, temozolomide, or both before, and most underwent both.

Using immunoSEQ multiplex PCR, the repertoire was profiled, and TCRdb retains in-frame clones only, with some absent. The sample consists of 50,000 to 65,000 clones, less than 70% of them appearing once. For this clone: What it binds is not known. Additional DNA sequences in this sample encode the identical CDR3.

Stated time point: week 47, end of study. Each dose delivered 300 ug of mutant IDH1 20-mer peptide subcutaneously with imiquimod. This CDR3 region has 14 residues. V was shortened by 4 bases and J by 4 bases, with 11 bases between the two germline ends. Germline values: CDR1 SGHRS, CDR2 YFSETQ. The sequencing here drew on peripheral blood mononuclear cells (PBMCs), taken from a glioma patient whose treatment included an IDH1 peptide vaccine. The source is a man aged 35 to 55 with glioma. Some clones in this sample may be carry-over from other donors' samples. The rearrangement joins TRBV5-1 to TRBJ2-2; perhaps TRBD1 as D (6 bases). The CDR3 bases are TGCGCCAGCAGCCCCAGGACAGCCACCGGGGAGCTGTTTTTT. This translates into CASSPRTATGELFF.